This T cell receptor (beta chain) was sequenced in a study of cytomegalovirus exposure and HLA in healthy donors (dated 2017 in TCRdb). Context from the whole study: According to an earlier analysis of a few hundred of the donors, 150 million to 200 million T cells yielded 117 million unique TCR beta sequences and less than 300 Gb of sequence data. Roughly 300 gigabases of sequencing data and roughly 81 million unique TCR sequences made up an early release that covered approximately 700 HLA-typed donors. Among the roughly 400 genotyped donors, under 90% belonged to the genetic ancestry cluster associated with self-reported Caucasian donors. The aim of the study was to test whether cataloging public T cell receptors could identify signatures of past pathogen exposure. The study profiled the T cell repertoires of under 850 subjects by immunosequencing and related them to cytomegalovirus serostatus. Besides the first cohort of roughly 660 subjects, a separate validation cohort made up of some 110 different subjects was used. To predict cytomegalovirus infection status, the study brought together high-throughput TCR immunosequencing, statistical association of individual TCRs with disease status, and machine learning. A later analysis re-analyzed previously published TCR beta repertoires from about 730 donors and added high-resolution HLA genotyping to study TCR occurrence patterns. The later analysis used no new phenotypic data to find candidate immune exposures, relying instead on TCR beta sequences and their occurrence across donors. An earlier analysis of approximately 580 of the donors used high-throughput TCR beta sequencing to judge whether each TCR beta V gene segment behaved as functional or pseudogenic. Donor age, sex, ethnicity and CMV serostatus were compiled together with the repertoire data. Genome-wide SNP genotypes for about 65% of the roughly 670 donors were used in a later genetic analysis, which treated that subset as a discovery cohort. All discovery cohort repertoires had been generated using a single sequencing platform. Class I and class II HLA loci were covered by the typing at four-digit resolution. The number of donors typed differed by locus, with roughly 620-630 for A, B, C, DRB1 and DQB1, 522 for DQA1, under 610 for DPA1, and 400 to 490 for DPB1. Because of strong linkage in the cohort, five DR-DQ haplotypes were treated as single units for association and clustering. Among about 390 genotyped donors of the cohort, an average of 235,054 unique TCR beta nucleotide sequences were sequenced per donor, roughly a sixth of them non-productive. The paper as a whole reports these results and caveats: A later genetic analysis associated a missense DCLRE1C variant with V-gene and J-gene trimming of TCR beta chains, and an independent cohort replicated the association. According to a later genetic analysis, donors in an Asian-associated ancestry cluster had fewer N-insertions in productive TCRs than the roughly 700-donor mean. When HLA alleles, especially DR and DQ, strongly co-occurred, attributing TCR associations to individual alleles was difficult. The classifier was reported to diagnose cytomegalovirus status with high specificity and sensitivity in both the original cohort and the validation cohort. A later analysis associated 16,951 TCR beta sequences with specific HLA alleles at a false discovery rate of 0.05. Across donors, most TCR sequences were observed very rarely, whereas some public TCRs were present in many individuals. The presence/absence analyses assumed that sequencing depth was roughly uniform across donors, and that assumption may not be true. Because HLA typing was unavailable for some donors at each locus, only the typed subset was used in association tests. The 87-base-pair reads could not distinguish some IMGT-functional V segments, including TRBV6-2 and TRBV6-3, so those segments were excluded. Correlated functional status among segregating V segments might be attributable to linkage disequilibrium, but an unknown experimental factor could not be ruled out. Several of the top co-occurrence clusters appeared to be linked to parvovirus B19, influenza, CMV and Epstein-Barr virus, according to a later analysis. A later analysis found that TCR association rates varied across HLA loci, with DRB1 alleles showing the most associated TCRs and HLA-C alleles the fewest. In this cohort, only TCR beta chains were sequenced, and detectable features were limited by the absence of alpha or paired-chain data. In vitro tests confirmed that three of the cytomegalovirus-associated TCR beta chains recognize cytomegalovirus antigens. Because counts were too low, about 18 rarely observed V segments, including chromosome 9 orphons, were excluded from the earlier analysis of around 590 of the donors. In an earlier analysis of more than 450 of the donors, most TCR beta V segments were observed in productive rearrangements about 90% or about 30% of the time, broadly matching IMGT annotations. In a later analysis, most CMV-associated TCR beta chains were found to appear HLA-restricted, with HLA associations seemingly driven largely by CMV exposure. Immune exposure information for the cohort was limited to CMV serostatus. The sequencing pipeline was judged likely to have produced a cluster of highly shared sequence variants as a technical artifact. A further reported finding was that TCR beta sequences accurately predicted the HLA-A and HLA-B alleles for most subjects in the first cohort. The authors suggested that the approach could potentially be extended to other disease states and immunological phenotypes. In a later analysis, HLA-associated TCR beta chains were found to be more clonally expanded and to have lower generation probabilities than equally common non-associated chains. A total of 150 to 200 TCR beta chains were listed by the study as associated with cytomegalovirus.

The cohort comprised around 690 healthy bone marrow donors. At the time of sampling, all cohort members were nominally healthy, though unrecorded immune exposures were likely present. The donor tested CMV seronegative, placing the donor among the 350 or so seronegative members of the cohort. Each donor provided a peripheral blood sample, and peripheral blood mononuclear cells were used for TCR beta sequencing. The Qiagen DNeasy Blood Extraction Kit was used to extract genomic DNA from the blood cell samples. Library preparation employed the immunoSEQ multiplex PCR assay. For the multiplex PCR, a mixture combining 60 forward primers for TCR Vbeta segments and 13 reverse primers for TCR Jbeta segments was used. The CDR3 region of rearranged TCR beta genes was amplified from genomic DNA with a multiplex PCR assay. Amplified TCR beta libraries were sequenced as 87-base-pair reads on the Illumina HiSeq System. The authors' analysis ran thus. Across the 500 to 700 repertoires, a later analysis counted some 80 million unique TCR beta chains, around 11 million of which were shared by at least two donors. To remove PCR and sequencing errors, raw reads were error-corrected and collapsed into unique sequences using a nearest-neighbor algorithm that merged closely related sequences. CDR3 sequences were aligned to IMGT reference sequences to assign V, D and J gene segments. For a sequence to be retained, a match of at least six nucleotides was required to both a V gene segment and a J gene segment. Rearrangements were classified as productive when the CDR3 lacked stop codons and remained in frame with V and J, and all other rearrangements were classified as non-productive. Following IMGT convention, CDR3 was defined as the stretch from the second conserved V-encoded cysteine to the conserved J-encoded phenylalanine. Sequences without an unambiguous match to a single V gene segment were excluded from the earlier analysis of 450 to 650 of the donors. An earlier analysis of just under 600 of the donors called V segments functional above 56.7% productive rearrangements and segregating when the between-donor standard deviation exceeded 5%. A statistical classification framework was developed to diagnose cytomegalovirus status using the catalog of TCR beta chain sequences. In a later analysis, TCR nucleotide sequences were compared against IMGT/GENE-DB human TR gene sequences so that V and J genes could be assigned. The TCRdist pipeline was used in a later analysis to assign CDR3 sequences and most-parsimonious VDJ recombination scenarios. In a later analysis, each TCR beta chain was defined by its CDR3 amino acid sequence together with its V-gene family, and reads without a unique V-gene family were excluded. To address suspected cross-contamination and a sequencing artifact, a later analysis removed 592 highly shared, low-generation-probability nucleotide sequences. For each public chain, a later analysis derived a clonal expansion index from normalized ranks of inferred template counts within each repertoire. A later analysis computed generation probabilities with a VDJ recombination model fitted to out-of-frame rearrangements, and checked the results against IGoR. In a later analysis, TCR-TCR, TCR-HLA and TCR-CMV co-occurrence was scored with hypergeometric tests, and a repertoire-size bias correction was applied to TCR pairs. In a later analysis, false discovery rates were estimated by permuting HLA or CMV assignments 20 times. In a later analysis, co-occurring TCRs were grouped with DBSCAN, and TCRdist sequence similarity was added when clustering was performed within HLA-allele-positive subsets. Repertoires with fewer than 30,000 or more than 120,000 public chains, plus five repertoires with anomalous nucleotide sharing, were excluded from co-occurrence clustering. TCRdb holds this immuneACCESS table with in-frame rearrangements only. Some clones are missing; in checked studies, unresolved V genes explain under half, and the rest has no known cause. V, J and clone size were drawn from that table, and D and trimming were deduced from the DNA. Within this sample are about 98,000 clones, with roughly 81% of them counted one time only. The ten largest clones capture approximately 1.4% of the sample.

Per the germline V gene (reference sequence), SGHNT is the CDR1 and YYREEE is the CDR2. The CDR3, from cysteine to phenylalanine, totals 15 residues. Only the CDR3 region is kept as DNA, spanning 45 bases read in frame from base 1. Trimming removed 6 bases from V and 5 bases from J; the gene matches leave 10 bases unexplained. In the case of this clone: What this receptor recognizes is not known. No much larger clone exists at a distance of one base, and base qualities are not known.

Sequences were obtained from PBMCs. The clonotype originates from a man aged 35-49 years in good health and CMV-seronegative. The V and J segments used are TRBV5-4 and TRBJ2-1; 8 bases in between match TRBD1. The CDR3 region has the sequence CASTSWTGSHNEQFF. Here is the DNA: TGTGCCAGCACCTCGTGGACAGGGAGCCACAATGAGCAGTTCTTC.